This TCR beta chain was retrieved from a study of shared clonotypes between healthy human individuals. Study-level points and caveats: The low donor count limited represented genetic and exposure-history diversity.

Using immunoSEQ multiplex PCR, the repertoire was profiled, and TCRdb retains in-frame clones only, with some absent. The data contain 400,000 to 600,000 clones, 75% to 80% of them singletons. To note about this clone: The antigen is not known.

The receptor comes from a woman aged 40 to 49 in good health. Some clones in this sample may be carry-over from other donors' samples. The sequenced sample consisted of PBMCs.

Here the CDR3 DNA reads TGCAGCGTACTTATTACGGGCAGGGGGGCAGAGACCCAGTACTTC. Its translation is CSVLITGRGAETQYF. This chain links TRBV29-1 with TRBJ2-5; maybe TRBD1 (7 bases). V lost 6 bases and J lost 4, with 21 bases in between. This CDR3 has 15 residues. Germline assignment: CDR1 SQVTM and CDR2 ANQGSEA.